This T cell receptor beta chain was identified during a study of beta chain features in type 1 diabetes. Study information: Cell yields, gender and age were comparable in patients and healthy donors. The study's findings and limits: With patients and controls alike, PCR might favor shorter templates to an equal degree. The study found moderately but significantly shorter TCRB CDR3s in all four CD4+ subsets of Type 1 diabetes patients.

The isolated RNA, all of it, was reverse transcribed, so expressed TCRB transcripts were what got sequenced. Clones were sequenced by immunoSEQ multiplex PCR, and TCRdb holds only the in-frame ones, with some missing. The table has 400,000 or so clones, around 9.6% seen once. The table lists this clone with a few counts. As yet, its antigen is unknown. Germline V gene data show CDR1 as MDHEN and CDR2 as SYDVKM. V shed 10 bases and J shed 5 bases, with 12 bases lying between them. This CDR3 is built from 11 residues. Averaging around 120 mL, one heparinised blood draw was given by each donor. All of the sorted populations showed purity greater than 98%.

The sequence derives from a man aged 25-40 years with type 1 diabetes. Sequenced: central memory CD4+ T cells from blood. The chain recombines TRBV28 with TRBJ2-7, with D perhaps TRBD1 (6 bases). The CDR3 nucleotides read TGTGCCACAGGGGCTTGGGACGAGCAGTACTTC. Its protein is CATGAWDEQYF.